One sample yielded the 8 T cell receptor beta chains listed below, sequenced in a study of tumor-infiltrating lymphocytes in localized non-small cell lung cancer. The protocol was immunoSEQ multiplex PCR, while the TCRdb copy is restricted to in-frame clones and leaves out a portion. The sample includes roughly 24,000 clones, 69% of them seen just once. Sequences were obtained from lung tumor tissue. Every receptor here comes from a human donor with non-small cell lung cancer.

This sequence joins TRBV2 and TRBJ1-2; TRBD1 might be the D (6 bases). V was trimmed by 2 bases and J by 5 bases, leaving 9 bases between them. Germline V lookup: CDR1 SNHLY, CDR2 FYNNEI. There are 13 residues in the CDR3. The CDR3 loop reads CASSEQGQYGYTF. The CDR3 DNA follows: TGTGCCAGCAGTGAACAGGGGCAATATGGCTACACCTTC.

The chain links TRBV28 to TRBJ1-4, with D tentatively TRBD1 (6 bases). This CDR3 is built from 14 residues. V lost 5 bases to trimming and J lost 8 bases, with 15 bases between them. Germline CDR1 and CDR2: MDHEN and SYDVKM. The CDR3 loop is CASSAGGPGEKLFF. CDR3 coding DNA: TGTGCCAGCAGTGCGGGGGGCCCTGGGGAAAAACTGTTTTTT.

The V and J genes are TRBV19 and TRBJ2-5, with 10 bases fitting TRBD2. V trimming: 3 bases; J trimming: 1 base; junction bases outside the gene matches: 5. This CDR3 comprises 16 residues. Per the germline V gene, CDR1 is LNHDA and CDR2 is SQIVND (reference sequence). CDR3 in DNA: TGTGCCAGTAGTATGCTAGCGGGAGCAGGCCAAGAGACCCAGTACTTC. Translating gives CASSMLAGAGQETQYF.

This clone was detected a few times. The rearrangement links TRBV19 to TRBJ2-2, with a tentative D call TRBD2 (5 bases). CDR3 length: 13 amino acids. Germline V gene data show CDR1 as LNHDA and CDR2 as SQIVND (reference sequence). The germline V and J ends were trimmed by 6 bases and 6 bases, with 11 bases remaining between them. The CDR3 DNA is TGTGCCAGTAGAAGTCCGGGGTCCGGGGAGCTGTTTTTT. As protein: CASRSPGSGELFF.

This clone was observed a few times. The chain combines TRBV20-1 with TRBJ1-1; D not certain. V was pared by 4 bases and J by 1 base, with 4 bases between. This CDR3 comprises 11 residues. Germline loops: CDR1 DFQATT, CDR2 SNEGSKA (reference sequence). The CDR3 DNA follows: TGCAGTGCTAAGGAGAACACTGAAGCTTTCTTT. It translates to CSAKENTEAFF.

This chain uses TRBV6-5 with TRBJ2-5, with 7 bases aligning to TRBD1. The assigned J gene may be wrong: the sequence end matches TRBJ2-7 better. Germline CDR1 and CDR2: MNHEY and SVGAGI. The CDR3 spans 15 residues. In DNA form, the CDR3 reads TGTGCCAGCAGTTTACAGGGGCATGACCTCTACGAGCAGTACTTC. Translation: CASSLQGHDLYEQYF.

This sequence joins TRBV10-3 and TRBJ2-1, with 7 bases aligning to TRBD2. Germline V gene data show CDR1 as ENHRY and CDR2 as SYGVKD. V shed 5 bases and J 6 bases; nucleotides not matched to a gene: 7. The CDR3 covers 14 residues. The DNA of the CDR3 is TGTGCCATCAGTTTAGGCGGGAGCGGCAATGAGCAGTTCTTC. Protein: CAISLGGSGNEQFF.

V and J are TRBV6-1 and TRBJ2-3; D call uncertain. Per germline, CDR1 MNHNS and CDR2 SASEGT. This CDR3 region has 11 residues. Trimming shortened V by 5 bases and J by 3 bases, and 3 bases separated the two germline ends. The CDR3 sequence: CASSRTDTQYF. In nucleotides, the CDR3 is TGTGCCAGCAGTAGGACAGATACGCAGTATTTT.